The rows below give T cell receptor beta chains drawn from one sample of a study of cytomegalovirus exposure and HLA in healthy donors. This table comes from immunoSEQ multiplex PCR, and its TCRdb copy is limited to in-frame clones, with some not included. Of over 250,000 clones detected, 80% to 90% appear once; the ten largest clones hold about 1%. Sequenced: PBMCs. The receptor source for this set is a woman aged 18-29 years in good health and CMV-seronegative. The CDR3 runs from the conserved cysteine through the conserved F or W. Fields, in order: clone size, D gene, V gene, J gene, CDR3 protein, CDR3 DNA. The D gene is left open where the match is weak. Clone sizes are given selectively: once, few, many, or a class where the clone is expanded.

>once|.|TRBV7-9|TRBJ2-7
CASSPYTAGIAYEQYF
TGTGCCAGCAGCCCCTATACGGCAGGGATCGCCTACGAGCAGTACTTC
>.|TRBD1|TRBV9|TRBJ1-2
CASSAGGFYGYTF
TGTGCCAGCAGCGCAGGGGGATTCTATGGCTACACCTTC
>.|.|TRBV30|TRBJ2-1
CACLGPEEQFF
TGTGCCTGTCTGGGCCCTGAAGAGCAGTTCTTC
>.|.|TRBV9|TRBJ1-5
CASSVGQFNQPQHF
TGTGCCAGCAGCGTAGGGCAGTTCAATCAGCCCCAGCATTTT
>.|.|TRBV11-2|TRBJ2-7
CASSGGHLVYEQYF
TGTGCCAGCAGCGGCGGCCACCTCGTCTACGAGCAGTACTTC
>.|.|TRBV7-2|TRBJ1-3
CASSLVAAFSGNTIYF
TGTGCCAGCAGCTTAGTTGCGGCTTTCTCTGGAAACACCATATATTTT
>few|.|TRBV5-4|TRBJ1-1
CASSLHSRAEAFF
TGTGCCAGCAGCTTGCACTCGAGGGCTGAAGCTTTCTTT
>.|TRBD1|TRBV4-3|TRBJ2-7
CASSQSNSGTGSYEQYF
TGCGCCAGCAGCCAGAGTAACTCCGGGACAGGGTCCTACGAGCAGTACTTC
>.|.|TRBV28|TRBJ2-7
CASSPLVSHEQYF
TGTGCCAGCAGTCCACTGGTATCTCACGAGCAGTACTTC
>.|TRBD1|TRBV13|TRBJ2-7
CASSPEDRAYEQYF
TGTGCCAGCAGCCCCGAGGACAGGGCATACGAGCAGTACTTC
>once|TRBD2|TRBV4-3|TRBJ2-1
CASSQGSGLAGRNEQFF
TGCGCCAGCAGCCAAGGTTCGGGACTAGCGGGTCGAAATGAGCAGTTCTTC
>.|TRBD2|TRBV9|TRBJ2-1
CASSLRGSLAGAHNEQFF
TGTGCCAGCAGCCTCCGGGGTTCCCTAGCGGGAGCCCACAATGAGCAGTTCTTC
>.|TRBD2|TRBV5-1|TRBJ2-1
CASGERDYYNEQFF
TGCGCCAGCGGGGAGCGGGACTACTACAATGAGCAGTTCTTC
>.|.|TRBV14|TRBJ1-3
CASSPHPGFGNTIYF
TGTGCCAGCAGCCCTCACCCAGGGTTCGGAAACACCATATATTTT
>.|.|TRBV6-5|TRBJ2-7
CQHLLEGHPDEQYF
TGCCAGCACTTACTCGAGGGACACCCCGACGAGCAGTACTTC
>.|TRBD1|TRBV11-2|TRBJ2-3
CASSSTGGGKITDTQYF
TGTGCCAGCAGCTCGACAGGGGGCGGTAAAATCACAGATACGCAGTATTTT
>once|TRBD1|TRBV9|TRBJ2-7
CASSAGTGPSYEQYF
TGTGCCAGCAGCGCAGGGACAGGCCCTTCCTACGAGCAGTACTTC
>.|TRBD2|TRBV9|TRBJ2-1
CASSYGLDYNEQFF
TGTGCCAGCAGCTACGGACTAGACTACAATGAGCAGTTCTTC
>.|.|TRBV5-1|TRBJ2-3
CASSLRHRDSMDTQYF
TGCGCCAGCAGCTTAAGGCACCGGGACTCGATGGATACGCAGTATTTT
>.|.|TRBV18|TRBJ2-5
CASSSRGLETQYF
TGTGCCAGCTCGTCGCGGGGGCTTGAGACCCAGTACTTC
>.|TRBD2|TRBV5-6|TRBJ2-1
CASSLLLAVSYNEQFF
TGTGCCAGCAGCTTGCTCCTAGCGGTCTCCTACAATGAGCAGTTCTTC
>.|TRBD2|TRBV7-9|TRBJ2-7
CASSPASGAYEQYF
TGTGCCAGCAGTCCGGCTAGCGGAGCCTACGAGCAGTACTTC
>once|TRBD1|TRBV2|TRBJ1-2
CASSAQGAGYGYTF
TGTGCCAGCAGCGCACAGGGGGCTGGCTATGGCTACACCTTC
>.|TRBD1|TRBV19|TRBJ1-1
CASSIGAGGESTEAFF
TGTGCCAGTAGTATAGGGGCAGGGGGCGAGAGCACTGAAGCTTTCTTT
>.|.|TRBV30|TRBJ2-7
CAWSVGYVPYEQYF
TGTGCCTGGAGTGTCGGTTACGTACCCTACGAGCAGTACTTC
>.|TRBD2|TRBV27|TRBJ2-1
CASSYGGTEQFF
TGTGCCAGCAGTTACGGGGGGACTGAGCAGTTCTTC
>.|TRBD2|TRBV5-1|TRBJ2-3
CASRTSSAGAFTDTQYF
TGCGCCAGCAGAACCAGTTCAGCGGGGGCCTTCACAGATACGCAGTATTTT
>.|TRBD2|TRBV10-1|TRBJ2-7
CASRSGTSGNEQYF
TGCGCCAGCAGGTCCGGGACTAGCGGGAACGAGCAGTACTTC
>.|TRBD2|TRBV10-1|TRBJ2-1
CASSPSGVSYNEQFF
TGCGCCAGCAGCCCCAGCGGGGTCTCCTACAATGAGCAGTTCTTC
>.|.|TRBV2|TRBJ1-5
CASSASIGGYQPQHF
TGTGCCAGCAGTGCCTCGATAGGGGGTTATCAGCCCCAGCATTTT
>.|.|TRBV27|TRBJ1-1
CASSPQTVNTEAFF
TGTGCCAGCAGTCCTCAGACAGTGAACACTGAAGCTTTCTTT
>.|TRBD2|TRBV5-1|TRBJ2-7
CASRETSGVYEQYF
TGTGCCAGCAGGGAGACTAGCGGGGTTTACGAGCAGTACTTC
>.|TRBD1|TRBV14|TRBJ1-2
CASSQDRTGGNGYTF
TGTGCCAGCAGCCAAGATAGGACAGGGGGCAATGGCTACACCTTC
>.|TRBD2|TRBV11-3|TRBJ2-3
CASSQREGGTDTQYF
TGTGCCAGCAGCCAGAGGGAGGGCGGAACAGATACGCAGTATTTT
>.|TRBD2|TRBV2|TRBJ2-7
CASSYDWGGGSYEQYF
TGTGCCAGCAGTTACGACTGGGGGGGAGGCAGCTACGAGCAGTACTTC
>.|.|TRBV29-1|TRBJ1-4
CSAREGQFATNEKLFF
TGCAGCGCCCGAGAAGGACAGTTCGCAACTAATGAAAAACTGTTTTTT